The clone carrying this T cell receptor (beta chain) was observed once. The sample belongs to a study of blood T cell repertoires in COVID-19. Whole-study context: The samples span acute and convalescent COVID-19 from the United States, Italy and Spain. T cells, B-cell-depleted T cells, or PBMCs supplied cDNA or gDNA.

Original processing methods: Reference gene primer amplification gave nucleated cell count estimates. Sequencing used immunoSEQ multiplex PCR; TCRdb keeps in-frame clones, though not all of them. That table furnishes V, J and clone size, whereas the DNA furnished D and trimming. The sample has roughly 230,000 clones, approximately 84% seen once. This clonotype originated in a man aged 45-60 years with active or convalescent COVID-19. Sequencing was performed on peripheral blood.

CDR3 sequence: CASSPQGTDTQYF. DNA of the CDR3: TGTGCCAGCAGCCCTCAGGGCACAGATACGCAGTATTTT. The V gene is TRBV7-2, the J gene TRBJ2-3; D is undetermined. V was cut by 5 bases and J by 1 base, with 7 bases left in between. The germline CDR1 and CDR2 sequences are SGHTA and FQGNSA. The CDR3 runs 13 residues.